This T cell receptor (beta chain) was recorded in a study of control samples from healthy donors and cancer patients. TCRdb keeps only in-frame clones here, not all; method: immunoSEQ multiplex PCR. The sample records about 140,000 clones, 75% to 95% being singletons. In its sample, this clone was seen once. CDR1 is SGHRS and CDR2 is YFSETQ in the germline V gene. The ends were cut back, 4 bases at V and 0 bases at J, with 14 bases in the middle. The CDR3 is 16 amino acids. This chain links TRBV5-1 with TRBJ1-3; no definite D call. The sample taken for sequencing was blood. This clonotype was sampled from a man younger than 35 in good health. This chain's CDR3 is CASSLDGKSSGNTIYF. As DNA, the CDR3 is TGCGCCAGCAGCCTAGACGGGAAGTCCTCTGGAAACACCATATATTTT.